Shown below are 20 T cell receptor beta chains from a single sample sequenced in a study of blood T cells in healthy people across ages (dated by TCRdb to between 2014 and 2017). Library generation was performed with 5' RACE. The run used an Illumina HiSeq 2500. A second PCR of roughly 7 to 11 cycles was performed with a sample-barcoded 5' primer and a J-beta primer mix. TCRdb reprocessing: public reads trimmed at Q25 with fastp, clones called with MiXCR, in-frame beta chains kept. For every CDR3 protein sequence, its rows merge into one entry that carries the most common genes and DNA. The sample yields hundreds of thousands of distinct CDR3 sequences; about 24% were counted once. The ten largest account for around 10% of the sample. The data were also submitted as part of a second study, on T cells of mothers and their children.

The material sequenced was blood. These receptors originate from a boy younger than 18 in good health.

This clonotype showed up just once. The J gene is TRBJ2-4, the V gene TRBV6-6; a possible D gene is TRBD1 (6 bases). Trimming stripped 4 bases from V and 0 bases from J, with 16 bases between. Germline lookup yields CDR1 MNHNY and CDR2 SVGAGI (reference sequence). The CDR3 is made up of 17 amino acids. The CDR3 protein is CASSLGDRRIAKNIQYF. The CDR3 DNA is TGTGCCAGCAGTTTAGGAGACAGGAGAATAGCCAAAAACATTCAGTACTTC.

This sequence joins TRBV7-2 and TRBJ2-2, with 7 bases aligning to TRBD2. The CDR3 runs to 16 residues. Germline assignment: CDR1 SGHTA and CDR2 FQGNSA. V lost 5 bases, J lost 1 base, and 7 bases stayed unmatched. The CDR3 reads CASSRGRAVNTGELFF. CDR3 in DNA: TGTGCCAGCAGCCGAGGGAGGGCAGTGAACACCGGGGAGCTGTTTTTT. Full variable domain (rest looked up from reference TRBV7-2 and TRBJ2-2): GAGVSQSPSNKVTEKGKDVELRCDPISGHTALYWYRQSLGQGLEFLIYFQGNSAPDKSGLPSDRFSAERTGGSVSTLTIQRTQQEDSAVYLCASSRGRAVNTGELFFGEGSRLTVL.

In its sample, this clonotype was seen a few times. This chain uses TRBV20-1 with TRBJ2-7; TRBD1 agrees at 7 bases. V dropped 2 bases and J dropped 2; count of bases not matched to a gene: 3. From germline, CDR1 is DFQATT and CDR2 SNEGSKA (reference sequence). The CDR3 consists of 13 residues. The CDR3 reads CSARLTGAYEQYF. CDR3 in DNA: TGCAGTGCTAGACTAACAGGGGCCTACGAGCAGTACTTC.

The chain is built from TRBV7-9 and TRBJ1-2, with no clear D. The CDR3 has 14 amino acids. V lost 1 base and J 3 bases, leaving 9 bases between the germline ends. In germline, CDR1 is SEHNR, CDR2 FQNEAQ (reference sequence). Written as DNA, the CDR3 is TGTGCCAGCAGCTTAGGGGAGGCGGACTATGGCTACACCTTC. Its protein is CASSLGEADYGYTF.

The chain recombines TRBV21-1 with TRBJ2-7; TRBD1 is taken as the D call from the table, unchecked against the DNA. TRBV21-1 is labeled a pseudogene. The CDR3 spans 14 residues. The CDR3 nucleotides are TGTGCCAGCAGCAAACGGACACTTCCCTACGAGCAGTACTTC. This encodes CASSKRTLPYEQYF.

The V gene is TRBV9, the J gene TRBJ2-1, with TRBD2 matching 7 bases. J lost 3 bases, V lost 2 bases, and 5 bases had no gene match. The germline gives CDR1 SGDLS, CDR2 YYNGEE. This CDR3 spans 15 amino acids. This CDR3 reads CASSVGGSVYNEQFF. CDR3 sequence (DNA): TGTGCCAGCAGCGTCGGGGGGAGCGTCTACAATGAGCAGTTCTTC.

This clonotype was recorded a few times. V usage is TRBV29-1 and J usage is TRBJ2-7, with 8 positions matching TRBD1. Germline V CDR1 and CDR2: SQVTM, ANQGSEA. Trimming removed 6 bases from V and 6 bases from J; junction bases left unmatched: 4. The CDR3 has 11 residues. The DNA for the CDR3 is TGCAGCGTGATACAGGGGGGCGAGCAGTACTTC. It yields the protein CSVIQGGEQYF.

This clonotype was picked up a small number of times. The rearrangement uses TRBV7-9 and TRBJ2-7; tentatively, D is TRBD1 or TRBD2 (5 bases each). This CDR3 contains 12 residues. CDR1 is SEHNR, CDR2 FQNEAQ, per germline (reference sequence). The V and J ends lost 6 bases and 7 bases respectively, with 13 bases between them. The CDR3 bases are TGTGCCAGCAGGTCCGGGACGCAAGAGCAGTACTTC. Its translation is CASRSGTQEQYF.

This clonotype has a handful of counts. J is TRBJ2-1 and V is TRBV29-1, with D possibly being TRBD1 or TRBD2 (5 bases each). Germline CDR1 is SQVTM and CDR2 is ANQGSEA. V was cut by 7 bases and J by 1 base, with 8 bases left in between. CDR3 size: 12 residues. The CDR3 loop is CSARESYNEQFF. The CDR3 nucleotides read TGCAGCGCCAGGGAGTCCTACAATGAGCAGTTCTTC.

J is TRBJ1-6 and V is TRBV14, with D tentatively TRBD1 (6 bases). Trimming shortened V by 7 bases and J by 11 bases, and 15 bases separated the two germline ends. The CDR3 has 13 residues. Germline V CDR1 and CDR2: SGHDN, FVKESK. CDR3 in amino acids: CASTNRVGAPLHF. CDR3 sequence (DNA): TGTGCCAGCACGAACAGGGTTGGGGCACCCCTCCACTTT.

CDR3 region: CASSLGVWYEQYF. CDR3 bases: TGTGCCAGCAGCTTAGGGGTGTGGTACGAGCAGTACTTC. The chain has TRBV7-2 and TRBJ2-7; no definite D call. From germline, CDR1 is SGHTA and CDR2 FQGNSA. The CDR3 contains 13 residues. The ends were cut back, 1 base at V and 4 bases at J, with 8 bases in the middle.

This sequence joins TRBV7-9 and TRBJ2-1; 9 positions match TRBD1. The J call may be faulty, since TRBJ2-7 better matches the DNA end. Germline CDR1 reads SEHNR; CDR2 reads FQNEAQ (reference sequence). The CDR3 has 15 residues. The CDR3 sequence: CASSTQGQGYHEQYF. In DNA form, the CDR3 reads TGTGCCAGCAGCACTCAGGGACAGGGATACCACGAGCAGTACTTC.

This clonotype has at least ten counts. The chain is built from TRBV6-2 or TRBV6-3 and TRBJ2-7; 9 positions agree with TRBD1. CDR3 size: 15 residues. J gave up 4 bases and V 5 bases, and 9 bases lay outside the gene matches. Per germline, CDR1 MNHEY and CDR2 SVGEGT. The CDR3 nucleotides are TGTGCCAGCAGTCGACCCGGGACAGGGTTGTACGAGCAGTACTTC. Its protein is CASSRPGTGLYEQYF.

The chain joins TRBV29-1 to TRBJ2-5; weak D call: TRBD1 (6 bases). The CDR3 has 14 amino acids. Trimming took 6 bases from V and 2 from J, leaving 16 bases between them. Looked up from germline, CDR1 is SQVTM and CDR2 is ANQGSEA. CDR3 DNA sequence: TGCAGCGTCCCGCAGGGGAGTGGGCAAGAGACCCAGTACTTC. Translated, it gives CSVPQGSGQETQYF.

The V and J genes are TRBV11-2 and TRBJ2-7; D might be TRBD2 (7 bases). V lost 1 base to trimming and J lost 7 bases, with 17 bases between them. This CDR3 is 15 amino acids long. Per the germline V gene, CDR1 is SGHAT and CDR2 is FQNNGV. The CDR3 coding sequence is TGTGCCAGCAGCTTAGTTGCGGGGGCCCCGGGGGAGCAGTACTTC. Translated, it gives CASSLVAGAPGEQYF.

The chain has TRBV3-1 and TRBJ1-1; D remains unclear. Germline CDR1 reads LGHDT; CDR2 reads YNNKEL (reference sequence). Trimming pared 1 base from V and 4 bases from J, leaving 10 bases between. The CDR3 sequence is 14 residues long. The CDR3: CASSQVEQSTEAFF. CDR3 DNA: TGTGCCAGCAGCCAAGTTGAGCAGAGCACTGAAGCTTTCTTT.

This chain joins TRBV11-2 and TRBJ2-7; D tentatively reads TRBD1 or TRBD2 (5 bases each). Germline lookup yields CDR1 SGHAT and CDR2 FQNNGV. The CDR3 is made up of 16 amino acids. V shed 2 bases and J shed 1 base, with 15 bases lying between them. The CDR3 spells CASSLSGTVHSYEQYF. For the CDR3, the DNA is TGTGCCAGCAGCTTATCAGGGACCGTCCATTCCTACGAGCAGTACTTC.

The CDR3 spells CASSSATADEKLFF. In DNA, the CDR3 is TGTGCCAGCAGTTCCGCAACAGCAGATGAAAAACTGTTTTTT. The gene calls are TRBV12-3 or TRBV12-4 and TRBJ1-4, with D unclear. This CDR3 comprises 14 residues. V was clipped by 4 bases and J by 6 bases, with 12 bases between them.

This chain's CDR3 is CASSMRTRESKLFF. For the CDR3, the DNA is TGTGCCAGTAGTATGCGTACCAGGGAGAGCAAACTGTTTTTT. The chain carries TRBV19 and TRBJ1-4; perhaps TRBD1 as D (5 bases). Deletions cut 3 bases from V and 11 bases from J, with 16 bases between. The CDR3 is 14 amino acids. The V gene's germline CDR1 is LNHDA and CDR2 SQIVND (reference sequence).

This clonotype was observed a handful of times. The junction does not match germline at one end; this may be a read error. The CDR3 sequence: CASSAGQGSEQYF. The CDR3 DNA reads TGTGCTAGCAGCGCGGGACAGGGGAGCGAGCAGTACTTC. The chain joins TRBV7-7 to TRBJ2-7, with TRBD1 matching 10 bases. This CDR3 comprises 13 residues. The germline gives CDR1 SSHAT, CDR2 FNYEAQ (reference sequence).